This TCR beta chain was obtained from a study of cytomegalovirus exposure and HLA in healthy donors. Study information: A data release that came early held tens of millions of unique TCRs from HLA-typed donors. Approximately 81% of several hundred genotyped donors fell in the Caucasian-associated ancestry cluster.

Both 60 Vbeta primers and 13 Jbeta primers went into the PCR. Using immunoSEQ multiplex PCR, the repertoire was profiled, and TCRdb retains in-frame clones only, with some absent. The data show some 110,000 clones, with 70% to 80% seen just once and approximately 10% held by the top ten. Note on this clone: The antigen is undetermined.

Study-wide points: A later analysis showed HLA-associated TCR beta chains outstripping equally common others in clonal expansion. The authors enumerated roughly 160 TCR beta chains as linked to cytomegalovirus.

V trimming: 0 bases; J trimming: 3 bases; junction bases outside the gene matches: 11. The V gene's germline CDR1 is SGHRS and CDR2 YFSETQ. The CDR3 is 17 amino acids. This clonotype was sampled from a woman aged 45 to 65 in good health and CMV-seropositive. V gene TRBV5-1 combines with J gene TRBJ2-5; 7 bases agree with TRBD2. What was sequenced was PBMCs. The CDR3 coding sequence is TGCGCCAGCAGCTTGGCCGAGGGAGGGTTCGGGAAAGAGACCCAGTACTTC. It yields the protein CASSLAEGGFGKETQYF.